This T cell receptor beta chain was recorded in a study of T cell changes during pregnancy in multiple sclerosis. The protocol was immunoSEQ multiplex PCR, while the TCRdb copy is restricted to in-frame clones and leaves out a portion. This table has more than 50,000 clones, more than 75% appearing once. After removal of 4 bases from V and 12 bases from J, the junction contained 5 bases not matched to a gene. This CDR3 spans 12 amino acids. CDR1 and CDR2 (germline): SNHLY, FYNNEI. The sequence was obtained from a female donor in good health, enrolled as a control in a pregnancy study. The gene calls are TRBV2 and TRBJ2-1, with 8 positions matching TRBD1. Sequenced here: peripheral blood, sampled in the first trimester of pregnancy. The CDR3 reads CASSVDRGGQFF. CDR3 bases: TGTGCCAGCAGTGTAGACAGGGGAGGGCAGTTCTTC. Complete variable domain (other parts from reference TRBV2 and TRBJ2-1): EPEVTQTPSHQVTQMGQEVILRCVPISNHLYFYWYRQILGQKVEFLVSFYNNEISEKSEIFDDQFSVERPDGSNFTLKIRSTKLEDSAMYFCASSVDRGGQFFGPGTRLTVL.